These 2 T cell receptor beta chains were sequenced from one sample in a study of long-term antiretroviral therapy in people with HIV. At the survey level, the v3.0 immunoSEQ assay was run. Assay used: immunoSEQ multiplex PCR; TCRdb lists only in-frame clones, some missing. The sample holds roughly 13,000 clones, 77% seen once. This sample comprised unsorted PBMCs, obtained 1.3 years before starting antiretroviral therapy. Every receptor here comes from a man aged 35 to 55 with HIV.

This clone turned up a few times. The CDR3, as DNA: TGCGCCAGCAGCCGCGGGACAGGGGATTCACCCCTCCACTTT. Encoded protein: CASSRGTGDSPLHF. The chain has TRBV4-1 and TRBJ1-6, with 10 bases matching TRBD1. The V gene end was trimmed by 4 bases and the J gene end by 8 bases; junction bases not matched to a gene: 2. CDR1 is MGHRA and CDR2 is YSYEKL in the germline V gene. The CDR3 totals 14 residues.

This clone has just a few counts. The V gene is TRBV7-9, the J gene TRBJ1-2; the match to TRBD1 covers 8 bases. The V gene end was trimmed by 6 bases and the J gene end by 6 bases; junction bases not matched to a gene: 18. CDR3 length: 17 residues. Germline CDR1 SEHNR, CDR2 FQNEAQ (reference sequence). The DNA for the CDR3 is TGTGCCAGCAGTTTATTGGACAGGGTGGCCTCCCAGGATGGCTACACCTTC. Protein product: CASSLLDRVASQDGYTF. The variable domain in full, completed from reference TRBV7-9 and TRBJ1-2, reads DTGVSQNPRHKITKRGQNVTFRCDPISEHNRLYWYRQTLGQGPEFLTYFQNEAQLEKSRLLSDRFSAERPKGSFSTLEIQRTEQGDSAMYLCASSLLDRVASQDGYTFGSGTRLTVV.